This T cell receptor beta chain is from a study of OX40 agonist ivuxolimab in advanced cancers. The CDR3 is 14 amino acids. V dropped 4 bases and J dropped 1 base, with 8 bases sitting between them. Germline CDR1 reads LNHDA; CDR2 reads SQIVND (reference sequence). TCRdb's table, derived via immunoSEQ multiplex PCR, lists solely in-frame clones and lacks some. The data show about 81,000 clones, with roughly 80% seen just once and approximately 7% held by the top ten. The V call is TRBV19, the J call TRBJ2-4; either TRBD1 or TRBD2 may supply D (5 bases each). The TCR originated in an adult with an advanced solid tumor such as melanoma, head and neck, liver or kidney cancer. The material sequenced was CD4+ or CD8+ T cells sorted from blood, taken in a trial of the OX40 agonist ivuxolimab. The CDR3 DNA follows: TGTGCCAGTAGTACAGGGAGCGCCAAAAACATTCAGTACTTC. Amino acids: CASSTGSAKNIQYF.